This is a list of T cell receptor beta chains from one sample in a study of cytomegalovirus exposure and HLA in healthy donors. Some clones are missing from TCRdb's copy, which holds only in-frame ones; the method was immunoSEQ multiplex PCR. Among about 180,000 clones listed, around 79% were seen once. The material sequenced was PBMCs. The source is a woman in her fifties or sixties in good health and CMV-seronegative. The CDR3 runs from the conserved cysteine through the conserved F or W. A D gene is named only where the DNA matches it firmly. Clone size, where shown, is once, few, many, or a class for clones that have expanded.

D gene	V gene	J gene	clone size	CDR3 DNA	CDR3 protein
TRBD1	TRBV6-6	TRBJ1-2	NA	TGTGCCAGCAGTTTAACGGGACAGGGGGACTCTGGCTACACCTTC	CASSLTGQGDSGYTF
TRBD2	TRBV10-2	TRBJ2-7	NA	TGCGCCAGCGAAACAATCCAGGTAGCGGGGGGGCCCCGGGAGCAGTACTTC	CASETIQVAGGPREQYF
TRBD2	TRBV27	TRBJ2-7	NA	TGTGCCAGCAGTTTAGTGGCGGGAGCTCCCGTTAGCCCCGGGCAGTACTTC	CASSLVAGAPVSPGQYF
TRBD2	TRBV5-1	TRBJ2-1	NA	TGCGCCAGCAGCTTGGGGTCTAGCGGGATTTACAATGAGCAGTTCTTC	CASSLGSSGIYNEQFF
NA	TRBV2	TRBJ2-1	NA	TGTGCCAGCAGTGAAGTAGATGAGCAGTTCTTC	CASSEVDEQFF
NA	TRBV10-3	TRBJ2-7	NA	TGTGCCATCAGTGTAAACACAGCAGGCCGCTACGAGCAGTACTTC	CAISVNTAGRYEQYF
NA	TRBV28	TRBJ1-5	NA	TGTGCCAGCAGTTTATTGGGGGCTGGGCAGCCCCAGCATTTT	CASSLLGAGQPQHF
NA	TRBV7-9	TRBJ2-7	few	TGTGCCAGCAGCCTTAGGACTGGCCCCAACGAGCAGTACTTC	CASSLRTGPNEQYF
TRBD2	TRBV27	TRBJ2-1	NA	TGTGCCAGCGGACTAGCGGGAGACCTTAATGAGCAGTTCTTC	CASGLAGDLNEQFF
NA	TRBV7-9	TRBJ1-6	NA	TGTGCCAGCAGCTTCGACTCCTCCGGAGGTTCACCCCTCCACTTT	CASSFDSSGGSPLHF
TRBD1	TRBV2	TRBJ2-2	NA	TGTGCCAGCAGTTCCCCGGACAGGGTGTCCGGGGAGCTGTTTTTT	CASSSPDRVSGELFF
NA	TRBV27	TRBJ2-7	NA	TGTGCCAGCAGTCCCACCGTCACAGGGTCCCTCTACGAGCAGTACTTC	CASSPTVTGSLYEQYF
NA	TRBV5-1	TRBJ2-7	NA	TGCGCCAGCAGCCCCGGGTCGACAGAGGACGAGCAGTACTTC	CASSPGSTEDEQYF
NA	TRBV9	TRBJ2-6	NA	TGTGCCAGCAGCGCAACAGGGGGGGGGTTAGCTGGGGCCAACGTCCTGACTTTC	CASSATGGGLAGANVLTF
NA	TRBV2	TRBJ1-2	NA	TGTGCCAGTACCGGTGTCCCGGGTGGCTACACCTTC	CASTGVPGGYTF
TRBD2	TRBV10-3	TRBJ2-3	few	TGTGCCATCAGTGATGGCGGGAGGGGCACAGATACGCAGTATTTT	CAISDGGRGTDTQYF
TRBD2	TRBV27	TRBJ2-5	NA	TGTGCCAGCAGCACTAGCGGGGGCTCCGGGACCCAGTACTTC	CASSTSGGSGTQYF
TRBD2	TRBV11-3	TRBJ2-5	NA	TGTGCCAGCAGCCCAGGGACTAGCGAAGAGACCCAGTACTTC	CASSPGTSEETQYF
TRBD1	TRBV7-9	TRBJ1-5	once	TGTTCCAGCAGCCTACAGGGGGAACAGCCCCAGCATTTT	CSSSLQGEQPQHF
TRBD1	TRBV29-1	TRBJ1-1	NA	TGCAGCGCCGGACAGGGGGCCGCTGAAGCTTTCTTT	CSAGQGAAEAFF
TRBD1	TRBV10-1	TRBJ2-1	NA	TGCGCCAGCAGTAAACCCTCGGGACAGGGTGGTGAGCAGTTCTTC	CASSKPSGQGGEQFF
TRBD1	TRBV27	TRBJ1-6	NA	TGTGCCAGCACGGGAAACAGGGGGCGCTTCAATTCACCCCTCCACTTT	CASTGNRGRFNSPLHF
NA	TRBV28	TRBJ2-5	NA	TGTGCCAGCAGTTTGGGGCTGGCAGGAGAGCAAGAGACCCAGTACTTC	CASSLGLAGEQETQYF
NA	TRBV4-1	TRBJ1-5	once	TGCGCCAGCAGCCCCCGGGGTAACTCTCCCTCGGGAAGCAATCAGCCCCAGCATTTT	CASSPRGNSPSGSNQPQHF
TRBD2	TRBV9	TRBJ2-1	NA	TGTGCCAGCACAGTCGCAGCGGGAGTGGGATACAATGAGCAGTTCTTC	CASTVAAGVGYNEQFF
TRBD2	TRBV7-9	TRBJ2-7	few	TGTGCCAGCAGTGGACTAGCGGGAGCTCAAGAGCAGTACTTC	CASSGLAGAQEQYF
TRBD1	TRBV18	TRBJ1-1	few	TGTGCCAGCTCACCAAACACCGGACAGGGGGGGACTGAAGCTTTCTTT	CASSPNTGQGGTEAFF
TRBD2	TRBV19	TRBJ2-7	few	TGTGCCAGTAGTATCTCTAGCGGGGGCCTCTACGAGCAGTACTTC	CASSISSGGLYEQYF
TRBD2	TRBV28	TRBJ2-1	NA	TGTGCCAGCAGTTTACGGAGCGGGACTATCAATGAGCAGTTCTTC	CASSLRSGTINEQFF
NA	TRBV7-2	TRBJ2-7	NA	TGTGCCAGCAGCATACAGGGCTACGAGCAGTACTTC	CASSIQGYEQYF
TRBD1	TRBV15	TRBJ2-5	NA	TGTGCCACCAGCAGAGGCTCCGGGACAGCTAAAGAGACCCAGTACTTC	CATSRGSGTAKETQYF
TRBD1	TRBV19	TRBJ1-1	NA	TGTGCCAGTAGTGTGACAGGGAGGAGGACTGAAGCTTTCTTT	CASSVTGRRTEAFF
TRBD2	TRBV7-6	TRBJ2-4	NA	TGTGCCAGCAGCTTAGAAGGGCTAGCGGGAGGCTTAGCCAAAAACATTCAGTACTTC	CASSLEGLAGGLAKNIQYF
NA	TRBV7-3	TRBJ1-2	NA	TGTGCCAGCAGCTCAAACGTCGGGGATGGCTACACCTTC	CASSSNVGDGYTF
NA	TRBV4-3	TRBJ2-3	NA	TGCGCCAGCAGCCAAGATCGGGGGACAGTGCCAGATACGCAGTATTTT	CASSQDRGTVPDTQYF
TRBD1	TRBV28	TRBJ2-7	once	TGTGCCAGCAGTGGGGCGACAGGGGTTTTCACCGAGCAGTACTTC	CASSGATGVFTEQYF
TRBD1	TRBV10-1	TRBJ2-4	NA	TGCGCCAGCAGTTTCAGGGGGCCTTTGGATGGAGCCAAAAACATTCAGTACTTC	CASSFRGPLDGAKNIQYF
NA	TRBV30	TRBJ2-1	NA	TGTGCCTGGAGAACTGGTTCAGGGTTGGATGAGCAGTTCTTC	CAWRTGSGLDEQFF
TRBD1	TRBV6-6	TRBJ2-3	NA	TGTGCCAGCAGTCCGGACAGGATCACAGATACGCAGTATTTT	CASSPDRITDTQYF
TRBD1	TRBV4-1	TRBJ2-2	NA	TGCGCCAGCAGCCACATGTTACCGGGACAGGAGATCGGGGAGCTGTTTTTT	CASSHMLPGQEIGELFF
NA	TRBV27	TRBJ1-1	once	TGTGCCAGCAGTTTCTACGGGCAGGGAGGAAAAGCTTTCTTT	CASSFYGQGGKAFF
NA	TRBV6-5	TRBJ2-1	NA	TGTGCCAGCAGTTATGGAACTGGAGGCTACAATGAGCAGTTCTTC	CASSYGTGGYNEQFF
TRBD1	TRBV28	TRBJ1-2	NA	TGTGCCAGCAGACTACCCGGGACAGGGGGCCTCTATGGCTACACCTTC	CASRLPGTGGLYGYTF
NA	TRBV7-2	TRBJ2-7	NA	TGTGCCAGCAGCCGCCCCGGGACTGTCCCGTACGAGCAGTACTTC	CASSRPGTVPYEQYF
TRBD2	TRBV9	TRBJ2-5	NA	TGTGCCAGCAGCGTAGACAGCGGGGGGGCCAAAGAGACCCAGTACTTC	CASSVDSGGAKETQYF
NA	TRBV6-5	TRBJ2-6	NA	TGTGCCAGCAGTTACGGGGGGACTGGGGCCAACGTCCTGACTTTC	CASSYGGTGANVLTF
NA	TRBV28	TRBJ2-7	NA	TGTGCCAGCAGTTTAGGAGGGGATCTGGACGAGCAGTACTTC	CASSLGGDLDEQYF
TRBD1	TRBV27	TRBJ1-2	NA	TGTGCCAGCAGTTTAAGGACGGAGGGACAGGGCTTACTGAAGGGCTATGGCTACACCTTC	CASSLRTEGQGLLKGYGYTF
NA	TRBV28	TRBJ1-5	NA	TGTGCCAGCAGTTTGCTACAGGGCTACAATCAGCCCCAGCATTTT	CASSLLQGYNQPQHF
TRBD2	TRBV7-2	TRBJ2-3	NA	TGTGCCAGCGTACTAGCGGGGGGCACAGATACGCAGTATTTT	CASVLAGGTDTQYF
NA	TRBV6-5	TRBJ1-4	NA	TGTGCCAGCAGTGATGACTTGGGAAAACTGTTTTTT	CASSDDLGKLFF
NA	TRBV28	TRBJ1-5	NA	TGTGCCAGCAGTTTCCGGGTCCCGAGGAGCAATCAGCCCCAGCATTTT	CASSFRVPRSNQPQHF
TRBD2	TRBV6-5	TRBJ2-7	NA	TGTGCCAGCAGATCCTGGACTAGCGGGACCTACGAGCAGTACTTC	CASRSWTSGTYEQYF
TRBD1	TRBV7-6	TRBJ1-4	NA	TGTGCCAGCAGCACCGGGACAGGGACTAATGAAAAACTGTTTTTT	CASSTGTGTNEKLFF
NA	TRBV2	TRBJ2-7	NA	TGTGCCAGCAGCAGTAGCTCAGTCTACGAGCAGTACTTC	CASSSSSVYEQYF